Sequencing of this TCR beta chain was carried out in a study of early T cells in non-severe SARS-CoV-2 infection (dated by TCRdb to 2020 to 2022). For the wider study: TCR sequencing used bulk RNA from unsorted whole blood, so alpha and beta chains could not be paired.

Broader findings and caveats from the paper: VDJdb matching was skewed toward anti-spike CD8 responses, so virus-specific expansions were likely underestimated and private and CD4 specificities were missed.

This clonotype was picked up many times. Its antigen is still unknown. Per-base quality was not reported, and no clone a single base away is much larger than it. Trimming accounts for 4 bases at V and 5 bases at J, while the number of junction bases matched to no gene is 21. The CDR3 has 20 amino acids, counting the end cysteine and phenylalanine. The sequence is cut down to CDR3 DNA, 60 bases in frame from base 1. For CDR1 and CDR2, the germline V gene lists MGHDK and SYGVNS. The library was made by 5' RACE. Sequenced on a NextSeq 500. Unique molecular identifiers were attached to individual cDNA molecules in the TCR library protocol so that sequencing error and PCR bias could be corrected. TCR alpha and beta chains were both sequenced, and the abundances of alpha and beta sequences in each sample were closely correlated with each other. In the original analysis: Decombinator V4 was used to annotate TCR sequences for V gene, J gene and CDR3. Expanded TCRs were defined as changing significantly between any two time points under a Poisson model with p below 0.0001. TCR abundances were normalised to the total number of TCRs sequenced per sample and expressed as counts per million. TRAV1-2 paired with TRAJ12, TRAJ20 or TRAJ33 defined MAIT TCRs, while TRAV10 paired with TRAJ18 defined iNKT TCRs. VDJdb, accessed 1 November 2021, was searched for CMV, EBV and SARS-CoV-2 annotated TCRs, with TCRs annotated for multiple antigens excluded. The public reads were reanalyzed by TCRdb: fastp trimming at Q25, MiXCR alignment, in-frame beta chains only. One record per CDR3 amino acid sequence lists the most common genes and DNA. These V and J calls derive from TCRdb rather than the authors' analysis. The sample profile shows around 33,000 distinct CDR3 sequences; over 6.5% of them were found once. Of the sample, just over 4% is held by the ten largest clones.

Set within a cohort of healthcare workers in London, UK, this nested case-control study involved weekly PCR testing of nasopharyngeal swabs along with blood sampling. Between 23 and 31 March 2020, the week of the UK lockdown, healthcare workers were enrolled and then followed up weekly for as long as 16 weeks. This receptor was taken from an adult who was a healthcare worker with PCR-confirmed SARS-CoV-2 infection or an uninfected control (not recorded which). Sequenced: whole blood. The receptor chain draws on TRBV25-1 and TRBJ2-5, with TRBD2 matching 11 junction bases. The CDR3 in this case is CASSGTGTSGADQRGETQYF. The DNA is TGTGCCAGCAGTGGAACCGGGACTAGCGGCGCGGATCAAAGGGGGGAGACCCAGTACTTC. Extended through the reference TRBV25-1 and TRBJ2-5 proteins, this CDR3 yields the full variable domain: EADIYQTPRYLVIGTGKKITLECSQTMGHDKMYWYQQDPGMELHLIHYSYGVNSTEKGDLSSESTVSRIRTEHFPLTLESARPSHTSQYLCASSGTGTSGADQRGETQYFGPGTRLLVL.